This T cell receptor (beta chain) is from a study of beta chain features in type 1 diabetes. Background on the study: The patients were much like the healthy donors in age, gender and cell yields. Whole-study results and caveats: Moderate yet significant TCRB CDR3 shortening was seen in Type 1 diabetes patients in all four CD4+ subsets. Researchers reported that naive, central memory and Treg TCRB repertoires appeared more similar in patients than in healthy donors.

Remarks on this clone: The antigen remains undetermined.

The whole isolated RNA underwent reverse transcription, so sequencing captured expressed TCRB transcripts. TCRdb keeps only in-frame clones here, not all; method: immunoSEQ multiplex PCR. Of around 310,000 clones listed, roughly 14% are singletons. Based on CD45RO/CCR7/CD25/CD127/CD95/CD27, CD4+ regulatory, stem cell-like memory, naive and central memory cells were sorted. Sorting gave populations that all exceeded 98% purity. The CDR3 sequence is 15 residues long. Trimming cost V 6 bases and J 2 bases; bases outside gene matches: 5. Per germline, CDR1 MNHEY and CDR2 SMNVEV (reference sequence). Input material: naive CD4+ T cells from blood. The rearrangement joins TRBV27 to TRBJ2-7; TRBD2 agrees at 12 bases. This receptor was taken from a woman under 30 with type 1 diabetes. The CDR3 is CASSPGLAGTYEQYF. In DNA form, the CDR3 reads TGTGCCAGCAGCCCCGGACTAGCGGGGACCTACGAGCAGTACTTC.